This T cell receptor (beta chain) was found in a study of beta chain features in type 1 diabetes (dated by TCRdb to the late 2010s). About the investigation overall: Mean age, gender distribution, total cell number and subset yield were not different between patients and healthy donors. A total of some 110 million sorted cells were examined across all samples, and the number of cells per subset was strongly correlated with RNA yield. Regulatory and stem cell-like memory subsets were obtained from only 8 patients and about 8 healthy donors, while naive and central memory subsets were obtained from all 30 or so donors. The study compared the TCRB repertoires of sorted circulating CD4+ T cell subsets in recently diagnosed type 1 diabetes patients with those in matched healthy donors.

Each donor gave one peripheral blood draw, roughly 0.12 L on average, collected into heparinised tubes. Naive, central memory, regulatory and stem cell-like memory CD4+ T cells were sorted on a BD FACSAria II using a panel including CD45RO, CCR7, CD25, CD127, CD95 and CD27. Every sorted population had a purity above 95%. Right away, PBMCs were isolated by Lymphoprep density gradient centrifugation and were stained directly, with no culture step. To minimize batch effects, samples were stained and sorted in pairs, one healthy donor with one patient per experiment. Sequences SNHLY (CDR1) and FYNNEI (CDR2) are obtained from the germline V gene. The CDR3 covers 12 residues, taking in both the cysteine and the phenylalanine. Left in the record is the CDR3 DNA by itself, 36 bases read in frame from the first base. Trimming at the junction amounts to 7 bases on V and 4 bases on J, and the germline ends lie 9 bases apart.

Points on this clone: No cognate antigen has been identified for it. Base-call qualities are not available, and no considerably larger clone is one nucleotide away.

On the study overall, not on this receptor specifically: Fewer insertions and more nucleotide deletions at VDJ recombination sites were observed in patients with type 1 diabetes, implying thymic rearrangement abnormalities. Type 1 diabetes patients showed a moderate but significant shortening of TCRB CDR3 length in all four CD4+ subsets. Because cDNA was sequenced instead of genomic DNA, highly expressing activated cells could be over-represented, though the groups showed no difference in activation or CD3 levels. PCR might favor shorter templates, but patient and control samples were amplified and corrected together, so any skew would affect both groups equally. Only small numbers of individuals were included in the HLA sub-analyses, which left unresolved whether HLA type had any influence on TCRB rearrangement. The naive, central memory and regulatory TCRB repertoires appeared to resemble one another more closely among patients than among healthy donors.

The High Capacity cDNA Reverse Transcription Kit was used to reverse transcribe all of the isolated RNA, meaning that expressed TCRB transcripts were what got sequenced. Deep immunoSEQ sequencing was applied to naive, central memory and regulatory T cell samples, giving an average of about 3.57 million total reads per sample. Sorted cells were lysed in RLT buffer, and RNA was extracted using DNase-treated RNeasy Micro or Mini kits according to cell number. To prevent cross-contamination, each cell subset was processed individually, whereas patient and healthy donor samples were processed jointly. TCRB sequences were amplified from cDNA with the immunoSEQ multiplex PCR, producing 87-bp fragments spanning the CDR3 region. Sequencing of the amplicons was done on the Illumina HiSeq platform. The authors processed their data as follows. Synthetic template baselines were used to correct PCR bias computationally, reads within Hamming distance 2 were collapsed, and singletons that could not be merged were discarded. Reads were aligned against IMGT so that V, D and J genes, CDR3 length and insertions or deletions at six rearrangement sites could be assigned. Within each subset, clonotype counts were normalized to sorted cell number, and only after that were true diversity and Gini coefficients computed with the tcR R package. The overlap coefficient, calculated on TCRB nucleotide sequences, was used to measure repertoire sharing. Out-of-frame TCRB sequences from naive cells were analyzed as a proxy for the pre-selection repertoire. The source is immuneACCESS, and TCRdb retained only in-frame sequences with V and J called. Part of the clones is not carried over; for the studies checked, unresolved V genes explain less than half of this, and the remainder is unexplained. V and J calls and clone size are as listed in that table; D and trimming were resolved from the DNA. This sample has 900,000 or so clones in its table, and 15% to 20% of those were observed once. The top ten clones comprise 0.023% of the sample.

The sequence came from a woman aged 18-30 years in good health. Sequencing was done on a sample of naive CD4+ T cells from blood. In light of the paper, this sample's cell subset or site label describes: true naive CD4+ T cells. The V and J genes are TRBV2 and TRBJ2-3; no D gene call is confident. The CDR3 is CASKLLADTQYF. The nucleotide sequence is TGTGCCAGCAAGCTGCTGGCAGATACGCAGTATTTT.